The 30 T cell receptor beta chains reported below all come from one sample, sequenced in a study of regulatory T cells in long-lasting Graves disease. Through Arm-PCR of CDR3 regions and iRepertoire HTBI primers, TCR beta libraries were built. TCRdb called the multiplex PCR reads again in MiXCR, with one record for every CDR3 protein. The sample has just over 600,000 distinct CDR3 sequences, 16% seen once; the top ten hold roughly 18%. Time point indicated: newly diagnosed GD, antithyroid drugs for less than 3 months. From RNA extracted from PBMCs, the TCR library was made. These data were also filed under a second study, of T cells in Graves' hyperthyroidism and ophthalmopathy.

The sample here was peripheral blood mononuclear cells (PBMCs), taken at new diagnosis, from a patient treated with antithyroid drugs. Source of these receptors: a woman between 25 and 40 years old with Graves disease.

Comments on this clonotype: Being one base from a much bigger clone, this may be a read error. The V call is TRBV20-1, the J call TRBJ1-2, with D uncertain. The V gene lost 6 bases and the J gene lost 6 bases, with 17 bases spanning the gap. Germline CDR1 DFQATT, CDR2 SNEGSKA (reference sequence). The CDR3 is 13 residues long. The CDR3 here is CSAVQPRDHGYTF. CDR3 coding DNA: TGCAGTGCAGTACAGCCCCGTGACCATGGCTACACCTTC.

Ten or more counts support this clonotype. This sequence joins TRBV5-1 and TRBJ2-1; no reliable D call. Trimming pared 0 bases from V and 5 bases from J, leaving 12 bases between. This CDR3 region has 15 residues. Germline V gene sequence: CDR1 SGHRS, CDR2 YFSETQ. In DNA form, the CDR3 reads TGCGCCAGCAGCTTGGCAGGTCTGGAACACAATGAGCAGTTCTTC. This translates into CASSLAGLEHNEQFF.

This clonotype was counted between two and nine times. This chain links TRBV29-1 with TRBJ2-3; no clear D. With 3 bases removed from V and 0 bases from J, the gap between germline ends came to 4 bases. This CDR3 comprises 12 residues. Germline-derived CDR1 and CDR2 are SQVTM and ANQGSEA. CDR3 region: CSVDSSTDTQYF. DNA of the CDR3: TGCAGCGTTGATTCGAGCACAGATACGCAGTATTTT.

The CDR3 protein is CASSYRFADYGYTF. DNA of the CDR3: TGTGCCAGCAGTTATAGGTTTGCCGACTATGGCTACACCTTC. The chain carries TRBV6-2 or TRBV6-3 and TRBJ1-2; unclear D gene. V lost 3 bases and J 3 bases, leaving 11 bases between the germline ends. This CDR3 has 14 residues. Germline V gene data show CDR1 as MNHEY and CDR2 as SVGEGT.

The chain uses TRBV19 and TRBJ2-2, with TRBD2 matching over 8 bases. J gave up 4 bases and V 6 bases, and 7 bases lay outside the gene matches. The V gene's germline CDR1 is LNHDA and CDR2 SQIVND (reference sequence). The length of the CDR3 is 15 residues. The CDR3 region has the DNA TGTGCCAGTAGATGGGATAGCGGGACCACCGGGGAGCTGTTTTTT. Translated: CASRWDSGTTGELFF.

The V gene is TRBV14, the J gene TRBJ2-1, with D possibly being TRBD1 (6 bases). The CDR3 is made up of 19 amino acids. Germline assignment: CDR1 SGHDN and CDR2 FVKESK. Trimming removed 2 bases from V and 0 bases from J, with 20 bases in between. CDR3 DNA sequence: TGTGCCAGCAGCCAACGGCAGGGGCTAATCTTTAGCTCCTACAATGAGCAGTTCTTC. Translation gives CASSQRQGLIFSSYNEQFF.

This clonotype was detected only a few times. This sequence joins TRBV5-6 and TRBJ1-1, with D unclear. Deletions cut 3 bases from V and 4 bases from J, with 7 bases between. There are 12 residues in the CDR3. CDR1 and CDR2 from the germline V gene are SGHDT and YYEEEE. The CDR3 sequence is CASSSRSTEAFF. The CDR3 DNA is TGTGCCAGCAGCTCTCGAAGCACTGAAGCTTTCTTT.

The chain carries TRBV28 and TRBJ2-1, with D perhaps TRBD1 (6 bases). Germline loops: CDR1 MDHEN, CDR2 SYDVKM. The CDR3 has 14 residues. V gave up 5 bases and J gave up 9 bases, with 17 bases separating them. Written as DNA, the CDR3 is TGTGCCAGCAGTCTTTGGCAGGGGATCGGTGAGCAGTTCTTC. It specifies CASSLWQGIGEQFF.

This clonotype has a handful of counts. The genes are TRBV5-1 and TRBJ1-3, with TRBD1 matching 9 bases. CDR3 size: 16 residues. Germline V lookup: CDR1 SGHRS, CDR2 YFSETQ. V gave up 5 bases and J gave up 0 bases; unmatched junction bases: 6. CDR3 in DNA: TGCGCCAGCAGGGGACAGGGCAGTCTCTCTGGAAACACCATATATTTT. Its translation: CASRGQGSLSGNTIYF.

This clonotype was recorded at least ten times. The gene calls are TRBV28 and TRBJ2-1; tentatively, D is TRBD1 or TRBD2 (6 bases each). Trimming pared 10 bases from V and 8 bases from J, leaving 21 bases between. This CDR3 comprises 14 residues. From germline, CDR1 is MDHEN and CDR2 SYDVKM. Here the CDR3 DNA reads TGTGCCACCCATTGGGGGGCGCGGGTAGATGAGCAGTTCTTC. It yields the protein CATHWGARVDEQFF.

This clonotype has only a few counts. The junction shows a germline mismatch at one end, possibly a read error. This chain joins TRBV15 and TRBJ2-6; possibly TRBD1 for D (5 bases). CDR3 length equals 15 residues. Per germline, CDR1 LNHNV and CDR2 YYDKDF (reference sequence). The CDR3, as DNA: TGTGCCACCAGCAGAGTTCGGGCTGGGGCCAACGTCCGGACTTTC. Protein sequence: CATSRVRAGANVRTF. The full variable domain, completed using reference TRBV15 and TRBJ2-6, is DAMVIQNPRYQVTQFGKPVTLSCSQTLNHNVMYWYQQKSSQAPKLLFHYYDKDFNNEADTPDNFQSRRPNTSFCFLDIRSPGLGDTAMYLCATSRVRAGANVRTFGAGSRLTVL.

This clonotype was seen a handful of times. J is TRBJ2-2 and V is TRBV7-2, with 12 bases matching TRBD2. Germline V lookup: CDR1 SGHTA, CDR2 FQGNSA. Unmatched junction bases numbered 10, after V lost 5 bases and J lost 0 bases. This CDR3 is 19 amino acids long. The CDR3, as DNA: TGTGCCAGCAGCCCTGGACTAGCGGGAACTACGGCGAACACCGGGGAGCTGTTTTTT. Residues: CASSPGLAGTTANTGELFF.

Concerning this clonotype: One base away lies a much larger clone, so this may be a sequencing read error. The chain links TRBV6-1 to TRBJ1-5, with D unresolved. Trimming left V 1 base short and J 7 bases short, with 14 bases between. The CDR3 has 15 residues. CDR1 and CDR2 (germline): MNHNS, SASEGT. CDR3 sequence: CASSEVTESWQPQHF. The CDR3 nucleotides read TGTGCCAGCAGTGAAGTTACGGAGTCATGGCAGCCCCAGCATTTT.

The rearrangement uses TRBV19 and TRBJ1-1; D gene unclear. Looked up from germline, CDR1 is LNHDA and CDR2 is SQIVND (reference sequence). CDR3 length equals 16 residues. Trimming took 3 bases from V and 1 from J, leaving 15 bases between them. The CDR3 DNA is TGTGCCAGTAGTATGTATCCCAGTTTGGAGAACACTGAAGCTTTCTTT. It specifies CASSMYPSLENTEAFF.

The chain uses TRBV6-1 and TRBJ1-3, with a tentative D call TRBD1 (5 bases). The CDR3 has 14 amino acids. With 10 bases removed from V and 4 bases from J, the gap between germline ends came to 17 bases. CDR1 and CDR2 (germline): MNHNS, SASEGT. The CDR3 sequence: CATDSGLSGNTIYF. CDR3 nucleotides: TGTGCCACTGACAGTGGGCTCTCGGGAAACACCATATATTTT.

This clonotype has only a few counts. This sequence joins TRBV20-1 and TRBJ2-7, with D tentatively TRBD2 (5 bases). CDR3 length: 13 residues. Trimming took 5 bases from V and 1 from J, leaving 12 bases between them. Germline CDR1 and CDR2: DFQATT and SNEGSKA (reference sequence). The CDR3 nucleotides read TGCAGTGCTGCCCGGACGGGGTCCTACGAGCAGTACTTC. Amino acids: CSAARTGSYEQYF.

This clonotype occurred a few times. The rearrangement uses TRBV11-3 and TRBJ1-4; 7 positions agree with TRBD1. The V gene end was trimmed by 2 bases and the J gene end by 6 bases; junction bases not matched to a gene: 0. CDR3 size: 13 residues. Germline lookup yields CDR1 SGHNT and CDR2 YENEEA. The CDR3 region has the DNA TGTGCCAGCAGCTTAACAGGGGATGAAAAACTGTTTTTT. Its translation: CASSLTGDEKLFF.

This clonotype was seen just once. The gene calls are TRBV19 and TRBJ2-3; D uncertain. This CDR3 contains 15 residues. Germline V CDR1 and CDR2: LNHDA, SQIVND (reference sequence). V lost 3 bases, J lost 6 bases, and 16 bases lay in between. In nucleotides, the CDR3 is TGTGCCAGTAGTATTTACTTGAGGACGGGCGATACGCAGTATTTT. Its translation: CASSIYLRTGDTQYF.

In its sample, this clonotype was seen many times. The chain couples TRBV2 to TRBJ2-1; D gene ambiguous. Germline-derived CDR1 and CDR2 are SNHLY and FYNNEI. Deletions cut 2 bases from V and 7 bases from J, with 18 bases between. CDR3 length: 16 amino acids. The CDR3 DNA follows: TGTGCCAGCAGTGAATCCAGTCTAGGATCGGGTAATGAGCAGTTCTTC. Translated, it gives CASSESSLGSGNEQFF.

The sample holds one count of this clonotype. The CDR3, as DNA: TGTGCCAGCAGCTGGGGCCAACGAAACGAGCAGTACTTC. This codes for CASSWGQRNEQYF. J is TRBJ2-7 and V is TRBV5-6; D may be TRBD1 (5 bases). The germline gives CDR1 SGHDT, CDR2 YYEEEE. This CDR3 comprises 13 residues. V was clipped by 3 bases and J by 5 bases, with 12 bases between them.

This clonotype was picked up many times. The V gene is TRBV7-8, the J gene TRBJ2-7; D gene unclear. This CDR3 comprises 12 residues. V lost 4 bases and J lost 3, with 7 bases in between. Germline assignment: CDR1 SGHVS and CDR2 FQNEAQ. In DNA form, the CDR3 reads TGTGCCAGCAGCTGGGTCAGCTACGAGCAGTACTTC. This translates into CASSWVSYEQYF.

On this clonotype itself: Since a much larger clone is just one base distant, this may be a read error. This chain uses TRBV12-3 or TRBV12-4 with TRBJ2-1; tentatively, D is TRBD2 (5 bases). The CDR3 loop spans 13 amino acids. The CDR3 loop reads CASSFRRNNEQLF. The CDR3 DNA reads TGTGCCAGCAGTTTCCGGAGGAACAATGAGCAGCTCTTC.

The chain combines TRBV6-5 with TRBJ1-1; TRBD1 matches at 7 bases. The J segment lost 8 bases and the V segment lost 2 bases, leaving 5 bases of the junction unmatched. CDR3 length: 13 amino acids. Germline V gene data show CDR1 as MNHEY and CDR2 as SVGAGI. Written as DNA, the CDR3 is TGTGCCAGCAGTTACATGGGGACAGCGGAAGCTTTCTTT. Translated: CASSYMGTAEAFF.

There are many counts of this clonotype. The chain couples TRBV6-1 to TRBJ1-6; D possibly corresponds to TRBD1 (6 bases). Trimming removed 5 bases from V and 6 bases from J, with 17 bases in between. This CDR3 is 16 amino acids long. Per the germline V gene, CDR1 is MNHNS and CDR2 is SASEGT. Here the CDR3 reads CASSKQGNSANSPLHF. CDR3 sequence (DNA): TGTGCCAGCAGTAAGCAGGGGAATAGTGCTAATTCACCCCTCCACTTT.

The V and J genes are TRBV5-1 and TRBJ2-1; D might be TRBD1 or TRBD2, each matching 6 bases. Germline-derived CDR1 and CDR2 are SGHRS and YFSETQ. Trimming stripped 3 bases from V and 3 bases from J, with 19 bases between. The CDR3 runs to 17 residues. CDR3: CASSWRGSGRNYNEQFF. CDR3 bases: TGCGCCAGCAGCTGGAGGGGGTCAGGTCGGAACTACAATGAGCAGTTCTTC.

The gene calls are TRBV7-2 and TRBJ2-7; 7 bases align to TRBD2. Germline V gene lookup returns CDR1 SGHTA and CDR2 FQGNSA. This CDR3 contains 15 residues. The J segment lost 0 bases and the V segment lost 5 bases, leaving 7 bases of the junction unmatched. CDR3 in DNA: TGTGCCAGCAGCCCCTCGCTAGCGGCCTCCTACGAGCAGTACTTC. Its translation is CASSPSLAASYEQYF.

There are many counts of this clonotype. The V call is TRBV12-3 or TRBV12-4, the J call TRBJ2-1, with TRBD2 identical over 8 bases. CDR3 length: 15 residues. CDR3 coding DNA: TGTGCTTCCGCGGGGCGCGGGAGGTCGAGCAATGAGCAGTTCTTC. Its protein is CASAGRGRSSNEQFF.

This clonotype occurred many times. The CDR3 nucleotides read TGTGCCATCAGTGGGCACAGTTTTGCTAACTATGGCTACACCTTC. Amino acid sequence: CAISGHSFANYGYTF. The V gene is TRBV10-3, the J gene TRBJ1-2; D gene ambiguous. V was shortened by 4 bases and J by 0 bases, with 12 bases between the two germline ends. This CDR3 has 15 amino acids. The V gene's germline CDR1 is ENHRY and CDR2 SYGVKD.

J is TRBJ2-5 and V is TRBV10-3; 8 nucleotides match TRBD1. Germline loops: CDR1 ENHRY, CDR2 SYGVKD. V gave up 6 bases and J gave up 5 bases; unmatched junction bases: 5. This CDR3 comprises 13 residues. The CDR3 loop reads CAIRMDRVETQYF. The DNA for the CDR3 is TGTGCCATCAGGATGGACAGGGTTGAGACCCAGTACTTC.

Turning to this clonotype: This may be a read error: a much more frequent sequence differs by one nucleotide. The chain couples TRBV6-1 to TRBJ2-1, with 11 bases identical to TRBD2. V lost 6 bases to trimming and J lost 8 bases; unmatched junction nucleotides: 6. The germline V gene has CDR1 MNHNS and CDR2 SASEGT. This CDR3 region has 14 residues. CDR3 amino acids: CASRRTSGYDEQFF. The DNA of the CDR3 is TGTGCCAGCAGACGGACTAGCGGGTACGATGAGCAGTTCTTC.